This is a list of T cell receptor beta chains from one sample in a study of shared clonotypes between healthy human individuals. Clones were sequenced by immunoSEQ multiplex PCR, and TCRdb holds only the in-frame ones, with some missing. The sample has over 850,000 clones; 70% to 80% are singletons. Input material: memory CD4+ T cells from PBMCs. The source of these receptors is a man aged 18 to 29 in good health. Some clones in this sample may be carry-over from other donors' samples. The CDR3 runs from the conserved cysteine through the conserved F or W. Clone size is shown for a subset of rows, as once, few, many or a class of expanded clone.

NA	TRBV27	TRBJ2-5	CASSLLAGGTRGTQYF
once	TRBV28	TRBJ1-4	CASSLDRENEKLFF
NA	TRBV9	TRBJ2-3	CASSPGGLAGGTTDTQYF
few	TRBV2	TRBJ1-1	CASRGPGQRTNTEAFF
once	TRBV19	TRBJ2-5	CASSIPGTSETQYF
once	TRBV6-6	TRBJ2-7	CASSSSGREEQYF
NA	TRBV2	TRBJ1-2	CASSQMGEPNYGYTF
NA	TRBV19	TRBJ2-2	CASSRGTGSTGELFF
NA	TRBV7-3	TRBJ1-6	CASSFFASGNSPLHF
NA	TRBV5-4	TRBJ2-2	CASSLKGQMNTGELFF
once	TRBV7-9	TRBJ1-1	CASSNTRRAWLGLSF
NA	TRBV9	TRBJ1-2	CASSVMQGYGYTF
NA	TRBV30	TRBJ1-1	CAWSEGQGRGAFF
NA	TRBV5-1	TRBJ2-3	CASSRRTSGSTDTQYF
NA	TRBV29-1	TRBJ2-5	CSVMAVGQETQYF
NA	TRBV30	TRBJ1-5	CAWSYPGDSSGSNQPQHF
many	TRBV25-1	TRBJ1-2	CASRADRGYGYTF
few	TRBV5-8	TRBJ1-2	CASSLTQGYGYTF
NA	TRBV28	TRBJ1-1	CASRTGFYTEAFF
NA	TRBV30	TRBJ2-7	CALRGDRRYEQYF
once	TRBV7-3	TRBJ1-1	CASSLTRGTGKFTEAFF
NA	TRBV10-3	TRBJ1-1	CAISVQGNTEAFF
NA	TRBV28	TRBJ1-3	CASTQGGSRAGNTIYF
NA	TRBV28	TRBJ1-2	CASSSSGGARGYTF
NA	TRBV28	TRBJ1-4	CASTVGGSNEKLFF
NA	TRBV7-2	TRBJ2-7	CASSSEGAREQYF
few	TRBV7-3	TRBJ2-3	CASSQQGTDTQYF